This T cell receptor (beta chain) was identified during a study of blood T cell repertoires in COVID-19. The wider study: Sample material is recorded as cDNA or gDNA derived from T cells, B-cell-depleted T cells, or PBMCs.

Per germline, CDR1 LNHDA and CDR2 SQIVND (reference sequence). J was trimmed by 1 base and V by 5 bases; bases with no gene match: 17. The CDR3 runs to 19 residues. TCRdb's table, derived via immunoSEQ multiplex PCR, lists solely in-frame clones and lacks some. The data show some 140,000 clones, 65% to 85% seen once. This receptor was taken from an elderly woman with acute or convalescent COVID-19. The V call is TRBV19, the J call TRBJ2-3; 8 bases match TRBD2. The source material was peripheral blood. The CDR3 DNA sequence: TGTGCCAGTAGTGCGAAGATTCGGGGGGGCCATTTTGGCACAGATACGCAGTATTTT. Translated: CASSAKIRGGHFGTDTQYF.